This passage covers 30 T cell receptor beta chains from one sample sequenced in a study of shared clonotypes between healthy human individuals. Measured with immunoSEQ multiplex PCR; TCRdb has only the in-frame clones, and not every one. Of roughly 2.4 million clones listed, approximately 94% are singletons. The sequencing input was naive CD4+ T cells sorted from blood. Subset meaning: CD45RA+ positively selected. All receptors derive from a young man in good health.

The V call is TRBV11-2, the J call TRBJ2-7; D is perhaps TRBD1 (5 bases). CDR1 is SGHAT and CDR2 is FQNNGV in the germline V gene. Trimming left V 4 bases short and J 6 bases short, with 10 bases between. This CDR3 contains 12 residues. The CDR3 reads CASSSQGSEQYF. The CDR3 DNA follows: TGTGCCAGCAGCTCCCAGGGTTCCGAGCAGTACTTC.

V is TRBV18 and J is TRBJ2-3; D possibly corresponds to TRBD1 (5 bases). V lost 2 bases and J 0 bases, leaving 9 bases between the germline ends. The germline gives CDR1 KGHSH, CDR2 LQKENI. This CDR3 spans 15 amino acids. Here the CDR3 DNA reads TGTGCCAGCTCACCAGGATCAGGGAGCACAGATACGCAGTATTTT. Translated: CASSPGSGSTDTQYF.

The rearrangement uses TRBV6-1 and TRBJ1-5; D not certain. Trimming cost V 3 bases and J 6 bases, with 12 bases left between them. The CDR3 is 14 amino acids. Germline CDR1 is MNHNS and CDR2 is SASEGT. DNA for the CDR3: TGTGCCAGCAGTGACAAGGCGCAGGCTCAGCCCCAGCATTTT. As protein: CASSDKAQAQPQHF.

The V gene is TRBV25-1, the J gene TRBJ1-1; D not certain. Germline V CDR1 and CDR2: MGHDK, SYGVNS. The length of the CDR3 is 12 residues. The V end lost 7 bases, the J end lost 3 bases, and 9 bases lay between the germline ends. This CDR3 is CASIGTYTEAFF. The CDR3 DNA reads TGTGCCAGCATAGGTACCTACACTGAAGCTTTCTTT.

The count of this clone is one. In nucleotides, the CDR3 is TGTGCCTGGAGCCGGGGGGGGTTACAAGAGACCCAGTACTTC. This encodes CAWSRGGLQETQYF. The rearrangement links TRBV30 to TRBJ2-5, with TRBD2 matching 8 bases. Germline assignment: CDR1 GTSNPN and CDR2 SVGIG (reference sequence). CDR3 length: 14 residues. The V and J ends lost 3 bases and 2 bases, in that order; junction bases with no gene match: 5.

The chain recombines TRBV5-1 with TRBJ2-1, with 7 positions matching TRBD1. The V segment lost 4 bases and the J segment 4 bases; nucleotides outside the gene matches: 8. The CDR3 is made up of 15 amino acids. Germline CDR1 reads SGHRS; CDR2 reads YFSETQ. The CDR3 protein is CASSEGAFGYNEQFF. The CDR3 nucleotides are TGCGCCAGCAGCGAGGGGGCTTTTGGTTACAATGAGCAGTTCTTC.

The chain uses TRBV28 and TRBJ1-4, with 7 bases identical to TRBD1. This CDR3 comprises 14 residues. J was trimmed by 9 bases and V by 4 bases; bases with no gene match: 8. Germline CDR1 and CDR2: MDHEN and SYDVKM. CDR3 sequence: CASSYFDRVKKLFF. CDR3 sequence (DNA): TGTGCCAGCAGTTACTTCGACAGGGTAAAAAAACTGTTTTTT.

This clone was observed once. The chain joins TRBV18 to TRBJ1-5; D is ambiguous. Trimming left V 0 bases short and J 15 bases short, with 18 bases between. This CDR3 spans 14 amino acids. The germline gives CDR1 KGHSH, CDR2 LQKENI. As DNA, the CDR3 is TGTGCCAGCTCACCACCGGGTCGGGCGGAGGGAATGCATTTT. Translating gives CASSPPGRAEGMHF.

CDR3 region: CAWRTSGSSYNEQFF. The CDR3 DNA follows: TGTGCCTGGAGGACTAGCGGGAGTTCCTACAATGAGCAGTTCTTC. The rearrangement joins TRBV30 to TRBJ2-1; 12 bases line up with TRBD2. This CDR3 region has 15 residues. The germline gives CDR1 GTSNPN, CDR2 SVGIG (reference sequence). V was pared by 3 bases and J by 1 base, with 1 base of the junction left unmatched.

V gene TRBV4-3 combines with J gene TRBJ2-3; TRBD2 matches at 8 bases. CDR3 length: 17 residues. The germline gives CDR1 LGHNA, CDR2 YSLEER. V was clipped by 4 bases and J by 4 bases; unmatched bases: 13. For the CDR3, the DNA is TGCGCCAGCAGCCGAGCTCCTTTGGCGGGAGGATCAGATACGCAGTATTTT. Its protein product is CASSRAPLAGGSDTQYF.

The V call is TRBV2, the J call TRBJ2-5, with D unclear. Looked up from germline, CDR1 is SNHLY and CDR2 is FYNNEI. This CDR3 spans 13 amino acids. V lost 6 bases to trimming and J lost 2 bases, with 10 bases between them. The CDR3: CASSNTWQETQYF. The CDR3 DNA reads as TGTGCCAGCAGCAACACCTGGCAAGAGACCCAGTACTTC. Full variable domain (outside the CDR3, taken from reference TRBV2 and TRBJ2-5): EPEVTQTPSHQVTQMGQEVILRCVPISNHLYFYWYRQILGQKVEFLVSFYNNEISEKSEIFDDQFSVERPDGSNFTLKIRSTKLEDSAMYFCASSNTWQETQYFGPGTRLLVL.

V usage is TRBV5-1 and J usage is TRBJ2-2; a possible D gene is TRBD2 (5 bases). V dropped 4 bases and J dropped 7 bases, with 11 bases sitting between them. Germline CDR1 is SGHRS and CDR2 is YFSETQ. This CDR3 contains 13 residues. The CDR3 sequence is CASSLTEVGELFF. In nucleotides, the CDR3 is TGCGCCAGCAGCCTGACGGAGGTCGGGGAGCTGTTTTTT.

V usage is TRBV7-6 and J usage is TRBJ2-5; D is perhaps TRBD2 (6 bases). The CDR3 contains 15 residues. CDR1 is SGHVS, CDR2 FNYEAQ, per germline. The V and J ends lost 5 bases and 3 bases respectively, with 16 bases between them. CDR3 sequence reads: CASSNEEGMEETQYF. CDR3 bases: TGTGCCAGCAGCAACGAGGAGGGAATGGAAGAGACCCAGTACTTC.

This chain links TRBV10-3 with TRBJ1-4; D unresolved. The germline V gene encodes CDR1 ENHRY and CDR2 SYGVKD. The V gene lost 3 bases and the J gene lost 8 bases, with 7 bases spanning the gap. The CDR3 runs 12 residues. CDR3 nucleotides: TGTGCCATCAGTGACTCGTGGGAAAAACTGTTTTTT. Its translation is CAISDSWEKLFF.

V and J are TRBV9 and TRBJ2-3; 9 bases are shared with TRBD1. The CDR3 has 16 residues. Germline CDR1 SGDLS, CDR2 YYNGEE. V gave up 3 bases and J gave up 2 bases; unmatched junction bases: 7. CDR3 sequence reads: CASSDNRGLDTDTQYF. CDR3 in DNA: TGTGCCAGCAGCGATAACAGGGGGCTGGACACAGATACGCAGTATTTT.

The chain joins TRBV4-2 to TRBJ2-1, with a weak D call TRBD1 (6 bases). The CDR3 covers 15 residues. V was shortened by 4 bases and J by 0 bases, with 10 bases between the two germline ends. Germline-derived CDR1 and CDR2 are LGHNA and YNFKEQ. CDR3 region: CASSPTGNSYNEQFF. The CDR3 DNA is TGTGCCAGCAGCCCGACAGGAAACTCCTACAATGAGCAGTTCTTC.

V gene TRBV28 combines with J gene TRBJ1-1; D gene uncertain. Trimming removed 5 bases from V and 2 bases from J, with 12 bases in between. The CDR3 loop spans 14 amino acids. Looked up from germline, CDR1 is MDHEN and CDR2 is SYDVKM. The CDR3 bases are TGTGCCAGCAGTCCCTACAGTCTAAACACTGAAGCTTTCTTT. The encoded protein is CASSPYSLNTEAFF.

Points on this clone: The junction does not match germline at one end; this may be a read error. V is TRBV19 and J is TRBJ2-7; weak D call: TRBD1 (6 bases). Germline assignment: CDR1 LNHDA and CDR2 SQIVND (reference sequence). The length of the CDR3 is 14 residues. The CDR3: CASSLDRLAYEQYF. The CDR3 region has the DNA TGTGCCAGTAGTCTAGACAGGTTAGCCTACGAGCAGTACTTC.

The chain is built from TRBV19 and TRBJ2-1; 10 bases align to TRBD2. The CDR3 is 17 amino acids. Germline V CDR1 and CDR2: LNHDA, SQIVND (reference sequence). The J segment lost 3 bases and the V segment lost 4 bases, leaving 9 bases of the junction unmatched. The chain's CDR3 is CASSTLGASGSYNEQFF. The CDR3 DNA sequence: TGTGCCAGTAGTACCCTGGGGGCTAGCGGGAGCTACAATGAGCAGTTCTTC.

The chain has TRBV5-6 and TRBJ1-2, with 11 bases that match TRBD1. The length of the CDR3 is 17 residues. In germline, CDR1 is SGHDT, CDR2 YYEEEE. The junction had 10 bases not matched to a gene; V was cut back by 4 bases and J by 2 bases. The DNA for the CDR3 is TGTGCCAGCAGCCCAACCGGACAGGGGGCGGCCAACTATGGCTACACCTTC. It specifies CASSPTGQGAANYGYTF.

As DNA, the CDR3 is TGTGCCAGCAGTTACTCTGGGGCGGGAAACTCTTACGAGCAGTACTTC. Its translation: CASSYSGAGNSYEQYF. The genes are TRBV6-5 and TRBJ2-7; TRBD2 is a possible D gene (6 bases). The CDR3 runs to 16 residues. Germline CDR1 reads MNHEY; CDR2 reads SVGAGI. V was pared by 0 bases and J by 4 bases, with 16 bases between.

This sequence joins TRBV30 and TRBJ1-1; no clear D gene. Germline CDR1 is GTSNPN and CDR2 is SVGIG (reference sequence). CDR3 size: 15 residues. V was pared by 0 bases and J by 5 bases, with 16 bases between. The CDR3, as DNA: TGTGCCTGGAGTGTACGAAACGTCGCATGGACTGAAGCTTTCTTT. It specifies CAWSVRNVAWTEAFF. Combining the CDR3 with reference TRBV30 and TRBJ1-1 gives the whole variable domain SQTIHQWPATLVQPVGSPLSLECTVEGTSNPNLYWYRQAAGRGLQLLFYSVGIGQISSEVPQNLSASRPQDRQFILSSKKLLLSDSGFYLCAWSVRNVAWTEAFFGQGTRLTVV.

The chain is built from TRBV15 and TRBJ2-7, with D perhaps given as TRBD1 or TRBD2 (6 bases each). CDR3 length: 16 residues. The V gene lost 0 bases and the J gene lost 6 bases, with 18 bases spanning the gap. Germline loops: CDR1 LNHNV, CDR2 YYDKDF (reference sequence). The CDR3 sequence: CATSRDRKGGGAEQYF. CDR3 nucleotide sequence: TGTGCCACCAGCAGAGATCGTAAGGGGGGCGGGGCCGAGCAGTACTTC.

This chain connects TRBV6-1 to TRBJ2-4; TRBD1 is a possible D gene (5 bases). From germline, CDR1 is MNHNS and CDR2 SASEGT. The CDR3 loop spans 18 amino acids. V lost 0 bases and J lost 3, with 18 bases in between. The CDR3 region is CASSEAGFGREGKNIQYF. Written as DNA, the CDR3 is TGTGCCAGCAGTGAAGCGGGGTTTGGCAGGGAAGGCAAAAACATTCAGTACTTC.

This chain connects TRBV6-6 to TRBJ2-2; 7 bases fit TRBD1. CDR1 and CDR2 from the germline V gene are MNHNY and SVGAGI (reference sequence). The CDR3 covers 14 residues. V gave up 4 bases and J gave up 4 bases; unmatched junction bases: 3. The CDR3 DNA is TGTGCCAGCAGTTCTTCAGGGGGCACCGGGGAGCTGTTTTTT. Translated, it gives CASSSSGGTGELFF.

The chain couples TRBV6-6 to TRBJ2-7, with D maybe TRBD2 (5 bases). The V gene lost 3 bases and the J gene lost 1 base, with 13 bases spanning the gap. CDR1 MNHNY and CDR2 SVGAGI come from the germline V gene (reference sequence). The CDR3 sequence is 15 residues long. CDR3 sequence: CASSYRGPGSYEQYF. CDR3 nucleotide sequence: TGTGCCAGCAGTTATAGAGGGCCGGGATCCTACGAGCAGTACTTC.

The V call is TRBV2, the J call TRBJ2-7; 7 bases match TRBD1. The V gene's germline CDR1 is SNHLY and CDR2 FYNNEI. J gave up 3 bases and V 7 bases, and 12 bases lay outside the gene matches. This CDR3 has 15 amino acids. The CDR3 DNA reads TGTGCCAGCAAGTCTGCGACAGGGTACTACTACGAGCAGTACTTC. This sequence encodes CASKSATGYYYEQYF.

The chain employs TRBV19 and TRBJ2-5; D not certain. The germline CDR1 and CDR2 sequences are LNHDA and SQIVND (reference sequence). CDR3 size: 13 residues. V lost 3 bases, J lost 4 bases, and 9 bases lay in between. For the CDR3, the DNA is TGTGCCAGTAGTATCGCAAGGTCAGAGACCCAGTACTTC. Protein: CASSIARSETQYF.

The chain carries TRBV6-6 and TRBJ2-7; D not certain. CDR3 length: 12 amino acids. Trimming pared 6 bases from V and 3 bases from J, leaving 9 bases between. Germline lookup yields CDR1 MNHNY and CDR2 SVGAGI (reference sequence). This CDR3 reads CASSSQLYEQYF. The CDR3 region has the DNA TGTGCCAGCAGCTCCCAACTCTACGAGCAGTACTTC.

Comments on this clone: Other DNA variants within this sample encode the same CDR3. The CDR3 sequence: CASRGGNQPQHF. The CDR3 DNA sequence: TGTGCCAGCAGGGGCGGCAATCAGCCCCAGCATTTT. The chain employs TRBV28 and TRBJ1-5; D gene ambiguous. This CDR3 contains 12 residues. Germline V lookup: CDR1 MDHEN, CDR2 SYDVKM. Trimming removed 6 bases at V and 2 bases at J, with 5 bases between.